The 15 T cell receptor beta chains below were found in one sample sequenced in a study of blood T cells in healthy people across ages. A second roughly 6 to 12 cycle PCR used barcoded and J-beta primers. TCRdb reanalysed the 5' RACE reads using MiXCR and keeps one entry per CDR3 protein. Seen here are 1.5 million to 2 million distinct CDR3 sequences, 25% to 30% observed once, and the top ten hold over 7%. Sample: blood. These receptors were taken from a woman younger than 45 in good health.

This clonotype came up a few times. The chain is built from TRBV14 and TRBJ2-3; D gene ambiguous. CDR3 size: 16 residues. Germline CDR1 SGHDN, CDR2 FVKESK. Trimming stripped 0 bases from V and 2 bases from J, with 12 bases between. Here the CDR3 reads CASSQDSEKYTDTQYF. For the CDR3, the DNA is TGTGCCAGCAGCCAAGATTCGGAGAAATACACAGATACGCAGTATTTT. Full variable domain (rest looked up from reference TRBV14 and TRBJ2-3): EAGVTQFPSHSVIEKGQTVTLRCDPISGHDNLYWYRRVMGKEIKFLLHFVKESKQDESGMPNNRFLAERTGGTYSTLKVQPAELEDSGVYFCASSQDSEKYTDTQYFGPGTRLTVL.

This sequence joins TRBV13 and TRBJ2-5; D is uncertain. CDR3 length: 16 amino acids. Trimming shortened V by 0 bases and J by 4 bases, and 15 bases separated the two germline ends. Germline V lookup: CDR1 PRHDT, CDR2 FYEKMQ (reference sequence). CDR3 protein: CASSLGGNAWGETQYF. CDR3 bases: TGTGCCAGCAGCTTAGGAGGGAACGCTTGGGGAGAGACCCAGTACTTC.

Only a few counts were recorded for this clonotype. The rearrangement links TRBV12-3 or TRBV12-4 to TRBJ2-6, with unresolved D. The CDR3 totals 14 residues. The V end lost 4 bases, the J end lost 2 bases, and 6 bases lay between the germline ends. The CDR3 nucleotides read TGTGCCAGCAGTTCCCCGACTGGGGCCAACGTCCTGACTTTC. Translated: CASSSPTGANVLTF.

The CDR3 loop reads CASSTETTPDFSYEQYF. The CDR3 DNA follows: TGTGCCAGCAGTACGGAAACTACCCCGGACTTTTCCTACGAGCAGTACTTC. The chain joins TRBV7-2 to TRBJ2-7; tentative D call: TRBD2 (5 bases). V lost 6 bases and J lost 1, with 22 bases in between. This CDR3 contains 17 residues. The germline V gene has CDR1 SGHTA and CDR2 FQGNSA. The whole variable domain, remainder taken from reference TRBV7-2 and TRBJ2-7, is GAGVSQSPSNKVTEKGKDVELRCDPISGHTALYWYRQSLGQGLEFLIYFQGNSAPDKSGLPSDRFSAERTGGSVSTLTIQRTQQEDSAVYLCASSTETTPDFSYEQYFGPGTRLTVT.

The sample holds many counts of this clonotype. Relative to the germline gene, one junction end is altered; a read error may explain this. The gene calls are TRBV5-1 and TRBJ1-4; D not certain. The V gene's germline CDR1 is SGHRS and CDR2 YFSETQ. The CDR3 runs to 12 residues. In DNA form, the CDR3 reads TGTGCCAGCAGCTTAAACAATGAAAAACTGTTTTTT. The encoded protein is CASSLNNEKLFF. Drawing the rest from reference TRBV5-1 and TRBJ1-4, the complete variable domain is KAGVTQTPRYLIKTRGQQVTLSCSPISGHRSVSWYQQTPGQGLQFLFEYFSETQRNKGNFPGRFSGRQFSNSRSEMNVSTLELGDSALYLCASSLNNEKLFFGSGTQLSVL.

The chain combines TRBV7-9 with TRBJ2-1; D is ambiguous. The germline CDR1 and CDR2 sequences are SEHNR and FQNEAQ (reference sequence). The CDR3 spans 13 residues. V lost 5 bases and J lost 6, with 11 bases in between. CDR3 amino acids: CASSPVRSNEQFF. The DNA of the CDR3 is TGTGCCAGCAGCCCAGTGCGTTCCAATGAGCAGTTCTTC.

Ten or more counts support this clonotype. J is TRBJ2-1 and V is TRBV10-3, with a weak D call TRBD1 (6 bases). The CDR3 loop spans 15 amino acids. Germline V gene lookup returns CDR1 ENHRY and CDR2 SYGVKD. Trimming removed 1 base at V and 4 bases at J, with 11 bases between. The CDR3 coding sequence is TGTGCCATCAGTGAGTTACAGGGAGCTTACAATGAGCAGTTCTTC. Translation: CAISELQGAYNEQFF.

This clonotype was counted a few times. The rearrangement joins TRBV20-1 to TRBJ2-5; weak D call: TRBD2 (5 bases). V lost 6 bases and J 1 base, leaving 18 bases between the germline ends. Germline values: CDR1 DFQATT, CDR2 SNEGSKA (reference sequence). This CDR3 is 15 amino acids long. In nucleotides, the CDR3 is TGCAGTGCCACAGCGGCCAGTCGCCTCCAAGAGACCCAGTACTTC. Amino acid sequence: CSATAASRLQETQYF.

This clonotype has more than one count but fewer than ten. This chain joins TRBV5-1 and TRBJ2-7; the D is unclear. V was cut by 0 bases and J by 8 bases, with 12 bases left in between. The CDR3 runs to 13 residues. Per the germline V gene, CDR1 is SGHRS and CDR2 is YFSETQ. This CDR3 is CASSLGEIRKQYF. The CDR3 nucleotides read TGCGCCAGCAGCTTGGGAGAGATACGAAAGCAGTACTTC.

The chain joins TRBV12-5 to TRBJ2-5, with 8 bases identical to TRBD1. The CDR3 totals 14 residues. Germline assignment: CDR1 LGHNT and CDR2 FRNRAP. V trimming: 5 bases; J trimming: 5 bases; junction bases outside the gene matches: 7. CDR3 residues: CASGVRTGQETQYF. Written as DNA, the CDR3 is TGTGCTAGTGGTGTGCGGACAGGGCAGGAGACCCAGTACTTC.

In its sample, this clonotype was seen many times. The gene calls are TRBV20-1 and TRBJ2-7, with a possible D match to TRBD1 (6 bases). Germline loops: CDR1 DFQATT, CDR2 SNEGSKA (reference sequence). Between the trimmed V and J ends, which lost 3 bases and 2 bases, there was a span of 14 bases. The CDR3 contains 14 residues. As DNA, the CDR3 is TGCAGTGCTAGTCCTGGACAGAGCCCCTACGAGCAGTACTTC. Amino acids: CSASPGQSPYEQYF.

To note about this clonotype: A much larger clone lies a single base off, so this may be a read error. The chain combines TRBV9 with TRBJ2-7; possibly TRBD2 for D (6 bases). CDR1 is SGDLS, CDR2 YYNGEE, per germline. V dropped 0 bases and J dropped 3 bases, with 10 bases sitting between them. CDR3 length: 14 residues. This CDR3 is CASSVGLANYEQYF. In DNA, the CDR3 is TGTGCCAGCAGCGTAGGCCTAGCGAACTACGAGCAGTACTTC.

This clonotype came up a few times. The V gene is TRBV7-8, the J gene TRBJ2-5; TRBD2 is a possible D gene (6 bases). Trimming stripped 5 bases from V and 4 bases from J, with 14 bases between. The germline gives CDR1 SGHVS, CDR2 FQNEAQ. The CDR3 sequence is 14 residues long. The CDR3 DNA is TGTGCCAGCAGCACGGCCGGGAGCCGAGAGACCCAGTACTTC. Amino acid sequence: CASSTAGSRETQYF.

To note about this clonotype: Given a much more abundant clone one base away, this may be a read error. The chain couples TRBV29-1 to TRBJ1-4; D might be TRBD1 (5 bases). Germline V gene lookup returns CDR1 SQVTM and CDR2 ANQGSEA. There are 14 residues in the CDR3. The CDR3 nucleotides are TGCAGCGTTCGGAGGGGCGGAACTAATGAAAAACCGTTTTTT. Its translation is CSVRRGGTNEKPFF.

V and J are TRBV2 and TRBJ2-7, with D perhaps TRBD2 (5 bases). Trimming took 4 bases from V and 7 from J, leaving 20 bases between them. The length of the CDR3 is 15 residues. Germline V gene lookup returns CDR1 SNHLY and CDR2 FYNNEI. The CDR3: CASSAGKSSYNEQYF. DNA for the CDR3: TGTGCCAGCAGTGCGGGGAAGAGCTCCTACAATGAGCAGTACTTC.